The 29 T cell receptor beta chains reported below all come from one sample, sequenced in a study of CD8 T cells in ankylosing spondylitis. TCRdb recomputed calls from the 5' RACE reads with MiXCR, one row per CDR3 protein. The data hold some 250,000 distinct CDR3 sequences, with roughly 8.6% observed a single time. The material sequenced was blood, either unsorted or a sorted T cell fraction (not recorded which). The receptors originated from a male donor with ankylosing spondylitis or in good health (not recorded which).

The chain carries TRBV30 and TRBJ1-2; the D is unclear. The ends were cut back, 0 bases at V and 3 bases at J, with 8 bases in the middle. Germline V lookup: CDR1 GTSNPN, CDR2 SVGIG (reference sequence). The CDR3 runs to 13 residues. This CDR3 reads CAWSVQVHYGYTF. CDR3 coding DNA: TGTGCCTGGAGTGTACAAGTTCACTATGGCTACACCTTC.

This clonotype showed up many times. This rearrangement joins TRBV20-1 to TRBJ1-6, with a weak D call TRBD1 (5 bases). Germline lookup yields CDR1 DFQATT and CDR2 SNEGSKA (reference sequence). V dropped 1 base and J dropped 7 bases, with 11 bases sitting between them. The CDR3 length is 14 residues. In DNA, the CDR3 is TGCAGTGCTAGAGCCCAGGGAAGGAATTCACCCCTCCACTTT. Translation gives CSARAQGRNSPLHF.

This clonotype was detected a few times. The rearrangement uses TRBV5-5 and TRBJ2-2; 11 bases fit TRBD2. Trimming removed 0 bases from V and 1 base from J; junction bases left unmatched: 2. Germline lookup yields CDR1 SGHKS and CDR2 YYEKEE (reference sequence). The CDR3 is 17 amino acids. CDR3 sequence reads: CASSLEGTSGNTGELFF. In DNA, the CDR3 is TGTGCCAGCAGCTTGGAAGGGACTAGCGGGAACACCGGGGAGCTGTTTTTT.

Many counts were recorded for this clonotype. The chain uses TRBV28 and TRBJ2-7; 8 bases match TRBD2. The CDR3 has 16 residues. Germline CDR1 reads MDHEN; CDR2 reads SYDVKM. The junction had 10 bases not matched to a gene; V was cut back by 3 bases and J by 3 bases. The CDR3 sequence is CASSFLREVMSYEQYF. CDR3 coding DNA: TGTGCCAGCAGTTTCCTGCGGGAGGTGATGAGCTACGAGCAGTACTTC.

Ten or more counts support this clonotype. The chain combines TRBV12-3 or TRBV12-4 with TRBJ1-6, with D possibly being TRBD1 (6 bases). CDR3 size: 20 residues. Trimming cost V 3 bases and J 6 bases, with 27 bases left between them. This CDR3 reads CASSFRGGLGTQEGNSPLHF. CDR3 sequence (DNA): TGTGCCAGCAGTTTTCGCGGGGGCCTGGGGACTCAGGAGGGTAATTCACCCCTCCACTTT.

This clonotype occurred many times. The chain links TRBV10-3 to TRBJ2-3; 7 bases match TRBD1. Trimming cost V 6 bases and J 5 bases; bases outside gene matches: 5. This CDR3 region has 13 residues. CDR1 and CDR2 (germline): ENHRY, SYGVKD. DNA for the CDR3: TGTGCCATCAGACAGGGGTTGGTAGATACGCAGTATTTT. This codes for CAIRQGLVDTQYF.

The chain couples TRBV19 to TRBJ2-1; D is undetermined. There are 13 residues in the CDR3. Germline V gene data show CDR1 as LNHDA and CDR2 as SQIVND (reference sequence). V was pared by 4 bases and J by 10 bases, with 14 bases between. The CDR3 loop reads CASSTLRKWEQFF. Here the CDR3 DNA reads TGTGCCAGTAGTACGCTACGCAAATGGGAGCAGTTCTTC.

A remark on this clonotype: With a much larger clone just one base away, this may be a read error. The chain carries TRBV14 and TRBJ2-7; D uncertain. CDR1 is SGHDN and CDR2 is FVKESK in the germline V gene. The CDR3 totals 14 residues. The CDR3 reads CASGQEVSSYEQYF. In DNA, the CDR3 is TGTGCCAGCGGCCAAGAAGTGAGCTCCTACGAGCAGTACTTC.

This clonotype was recorded many times. This chain links TRBV10-3 with TRBJ2-1; D gene unclear. V lost 4 bases and J 5 bases, leaving 6 bases between the germline ends. Germline V gene sequence: CDR1 ENHRY, CDR2 SYGVKD. The CDR3 contains 12 residues. CDR3 nucleotides: TGTGCCATCAGTGCCGAGAACAATGAGCAGTTCTTC. Translating gives CAISAENNEQFF.

This rearrangement joins TRBV5-1 to TRBJ2-6, with unresolved D. The ends were cut back, 0 bases at V and 0 bases at J, with 10 bases in the middle. CDR3 length: 17 residues. Germline V lookup: CDR1 SGHRS, CDR2 YFSETQ. The chain's CDR3 is CASSLAASSSGANVLTF. The CDR3 coding sequence is TGCGCCAGCAGCTTGGCCGCCAGCAGCTCTGGGGCCAACGTCCTGACTTTC.

This clonotype was seen ten or more times. This chain connects TRBV12-3 or TRBV12-4 to TRBJ1-5, with 9 bases fitting TRBD1. This CDR3 has 14 residues. V lost 5 bases and J lost 9; bases outside the gene matches: 8. CDR3 residues: CASSGDRGSRPQHF. The CDR3 nucleotides read TGTGCCAGCAGTGGCGACAGGGGGAGCCGGCCCCAGCATTTT.

This clonotype was observed many times. V and J are TRBV20-1 and TRBJ2-2, with D possibly TRBD1 on 6 matching bases. Germline assignment: CDR1 DFQATT and CDR2 SNEGSKA (reference sequence). The CDR3 spans 14 residues. V lost 5 bases to trimming and J lost 5 bases, with 15 bases between them. This chain's CDR3 is CSARPGHPTGELFF. For the CDR3, the DNA is TGCAGTGCTCGTCCGGGACACCCGACCGGGGAGCTGTTTTTT.

This clonotype has ten or more counts. The chain links TRBV12-3 or TRBV12-4 to TRBJ1-3; unclear D gene. The CDR3 extends over 14 amino acids. Trimming removed 3 bases from V and 2 bases from J, with 8 bases in between. The CDR3: CASSLTGPGNTIYF. In DNA, the CDR3 is TGTGCCAGCAGTTTGACCGGACCTGGAAACACCATATATTTT.

This clonotype was picked up many times. The genes are TRBV11-2 and TRBJ2-7; 7 positions agree with TRBD1. Unmatched junction bases numbered 2, after V lost 3 bases and J lost 0 bases. Germline V gene sequence: CDR1 SGHAT, CDR2 FQNNGV. The CDR3 loop spans 14 amino acids. CDR3 in DNA: TGTGCCAGCAGCTTGTACAGGGGCTCCTACGAGCAGTACTTC. It yields the protein CASSLYRGSYEQYF.

This clonotype came up once. CDR3 bases: TGCAGTGCTCCTAAGACTAGCGGCAGTTACAATGAGCAGTTCTTC. Its protein is CSAPKTSGSYNEQFF. The gene calls are TRBV20-1 and TRBJ2-1, with TRBD2 identical over 9 bases. Germline V gives CDR1 DFQATT, CDR2 SNEGSKA (reference sequence). The V gene end was trimmed by 5 bases and the J gene end by 4 bases; junction bases not matched to a gene: 9. The CDR3 has 15 residues.

The chain links TRBV11-2 to TRBJ2-1; D might be TRBD2 (7 bases). CDR1 and CDR2 from the germline V gene are SGHAT and FQNNGV. V dropped 1 base and J dropped 6 bases, with 16 bases sitting between them. The CDR3 runs to 16 residues. The CDR3 loop reads CASSLAGGGHFNEQFF. The CDR3 coding sequence is TGTGCCAGCAGCTTAGCAGGCGGGGGCCATTTCAATGAGCAGTTCTTC.

This rearrangement joins TRBV20-1 to TRBJ2-3; a possible D gene is TRBD2 (6 bases). V lost 1 base, J lost 7 bases, and 9 bases lay in between. The length of the CDR3 is 12 residues. CDR1 is DFQATT and CDR2 is SNEGSKA in the germline V gene (reference sequence). CDR3 region: CSARGGGYTQYF. CDR3 in DNA: TGCAGTGCTAGAGGAGGAGGGTATACGCAGTATTTT.

This clonotype was detected ten times or more. The chain joins TRBV20-1 to TRBJ2-7; tentatively, D is TRBD1 or TRBD2 (5 bases each). CDR1 and CDR2 (germline): DFQATT, SNEGSKA (reference sequence). The CDR3 totals 16 residues. V lost 3 bases and J lost 1, with 19 bases in between. Here the CDR3 DNA reads TGCAGTGCTAGGTCGGGGCGGACACGAACTTCCTACGAGCAGTACTTC. It translates to CSARSGRTRTSYEQYF.

Many counts were recorded for this clonotype. The chain recombines TRBV5-1 with TRBJ2-7, with D uncertain. The germline V gene has CDR1 SGHRS and CDR2 YFSETQ. The CDR3 has 13 residues. Between the trimmed V and J ends, which lost 7 bases and 6 bases, there was a span of 17 bases. The CDR3 is CASRTIGSVEQYF. In DNA, the CDR3 is TGCGCCAGCCGAACTATAGGGTCTGTCGAGCAGTACTTC.

This clonotype was seen at least ten times. The rearrangement joins TRBV10-1 to TRBJ2-5; 9 nucleotides match TRBD2. This CDR3 has 16 residues. Trimming removed 0 bases from V and 2 bases from J; junction bases left unmatched: 4. Germline values: CDR1 WNHNN, CDR2 SYGVQD (reference sequence). CDR3 sequence: CASSESSSGMQETQYF. CDR3 nucleotide sequence: TGCGCCAGCAGTGAGTCGTCTAGCGGGATGCAAGAGACCCAGTACTTC.

This rearrangement joins TRBV7-2 to TRBJ1-2, with D perhaps TRBD1 (5 bases). The CDR3 contains 14 residues. The germline CDR1 and CDR2 sequences are SGHTA and FQGNSA. The V end was cut by 1 base, the J end by 4 bases, with 10 bases between. The CDR3 protein is CASSLEGLGYGYTF. CDR3 bases: TGTGCCAGCAGCTTAGAGGGGCTGGGCTATGGCTACACCTTC. Full variable domain (remainder filled in from reference TRBV7-2 and TRBJ1-2): GAGVSQSPSNKVTEKGKDVELRCDPISGHTALYWYRQSLGQGLEFLIYFQGNSAPDKSGLPSDRFSAERTGGSVSTLTIQRTQQEDSAVYLCASSLEGLGYGYTFGSGTRLTVV.

This clonotype was seen ten or more times. The chain employs TRBV5-1 and TRBJ1-2; D remains unclear. With 1 base removed from V and 8 bases from J, the gap between germline ends came to 6 bases. Per germline, CDR1 SGHRS and CDR2 YFSETQ. This CDR3 spans 11 amino acids. In DNA form, the CDR3 reads TGCGCCAGCAGCTTGAGTGGAGGCTACACCTTC. It specifies CASSLSGGYTF.

In its sample, this clonotype was seen many times. The chain is built from TRBV12-3 or TRBV12-4 and TRBJ2-3; 10 bases match TRBD1. The CDR3 has 15 amino acids. Trimming cost V 3 bases and J 4 bases; bases outside gene matches: 4. The DNA of the CDR3 is TGTGCCAGCAGTTTCCGGGACAGGGGTGCAGATACGCAGTATTTT. Its translation: CASSFRDRGADTQYF.

In its sample, this clonotype was seen many times. V is TRBV5-6 and J is TRBJ2-3; perhaps D is TRBD1 or TRBD2 (5 bases each). The V gene lost 0 bases and the J gene lost 1 base, with 18 bases spanning the gap. CDR1 and CDR2 from the germline V gene are SGHDT and YYEEEE. The CDR3 covers 18 residues. CDR3 residues: CASSLAGAIWDRTDTQYF. The CDR3 DNA reads as TGTGCCAGCAGCTTGGCCGGCGCCATCTGGGACCGCACAGATACGCAGTATTTT.

This clonotype was seen ten or more times. The chain has TRBV5-1 and TRBJ2-1; 10 bases are a match to TRBD2. The V and J ends lost 4 bases and 10 bases, in that order; junction bases with no gene match: 11. Germline V lookup: CDR1 SGHRS, CDR2 YFSETQ. The CDR3 extends over 15 amino acids. The CDR3 DNA reads TGCGCCAGCAGCCTTTTGAGCGGGGGGGCCAACGAGCAGTTCTTC. This translates into CASSLLSGGANEQFF.

This clonotype was counted at least ten times. The chain has TRBV9 and TRBJ2-7; tentatively, D is TRBD1 or TRBD2 (5 bases each). Per the germline V gene, CDR1 is SGDLS and CDR2 is YYNGEE. The CDR3 covers 15 residues. Trimming cost V 0 bases and J 6 bases, with 16 bases left between them. The CDR3, as DNA: TGTGCCAGCAGCGTAGTAGCCGGGGCGCTGGCCGAGCAGTACTTC. It encodes CASSVVAGALAEQYF.

This clonotype was detected ten times or more. The rearrangement links TRBV5-1 to TRBJ2-3; 10 bases map to TRBD2. Germline V CDR1 and CDR2: SGHRS, YFSETQ. V was clipped by 0 bases and J by 1 base; unmatched bases: 2. CDR3 size: 16 residues. CDR3 nucleotides: TGCGCCAGCAGCTTGGCCCTAGCGGGGGGCACAGATACGCAGTATTTT. Protein: CASSLALAGGTDTQYF.

This clonotype has at least ten counts. V gene TRBV29-1 combines with J gene TRBJ2-5; D might be TRBD2 (6 bases). The germline V and J ends were trimmed by 3 bases and 6 bases, with 11 bases remaining between them. Germline V gene data show CDR1 as SQVTM and CDR2 as ANQGSEA. CDR3 length: 12 amino acids. The CDR3 sequence: CSVDGSGQTQYF. The CDR3 DNA reads TGCAGCGTTGATGGTAGCGGTCAGACCCAGTACTTC.

At least ten counts were recorded for this clonotype. The V gene is TRBV5-1, the J gene TRBJ2-3; the match to TRBD2 covers 15 bases. The J segment lost 6 bases and the V segment lost 1 base, leaving 6 bases of the junction unmatched. Germline CDR1 SGHRS, CDR2 YFSETQ. This CDR3 is 17 amino acids long. The CDR3 reads CASSLPGLAGGTDTQYF. In DNA, the CDR3 is TGCGCCAGCAGCTTGCCGGGACTAGCGGGGGGAACGGATACGCAGTATTTT. The complete variable domain, with remaining parts taken from reference TRBV5-1 and TRBJ2-3, reads KAGVTQTPRYLIKTRGQQVTLSCSPISGHRSVSWYQQTPGQGLQFLFEYFSETQRNKGNFPGRFSGRQFSNSRSEMNVSTLELGDSALYLCASSLPGLAGGTDTQYFGPGTRLTVL.